The present T cell receptor (beta chain) was sequenced within a study of memory CD8 T cells in hepatitis C reinfection. Time point described: late/post reinfection, 12 to 24 weeks after detection. The sorted cells went straight to TCR sequencing with no prior in vitro expansion. The assay was immunoSEQ multiplex PCR, and TCRdb's table has in-frame clones only and misses some. The data contain about 46,000 clones, 75% to 90% of them singletons. Trimming left V 3 bases short and J 6 bases short, with 5 bases between. The CDR3 has 10 amino acids. Germline CDR1 DFQATT, CDR2 SNEGSKA (reference sequence). This TCR was recovered from a man aged 18 to 29 with hepatitis C virus infection. This chain uses TRBV20-1 with TRBJ2-5, with no clear D. Specimen: naive CD8+ T cells sorted from blood. The CDR3 DNA sequence: TGCAGTGCTAGTGGCAAGACCCAGTACTTC. Residues: CSASGKTQYF.